In this sample, the clone carrying this TCR beta chain turned up many times. The antigen remains undetermined. The entry originates in a study of T cells in Graves' hyperthyroidism and ophthalmopathy. Whole-study results and caveats: Blood also held most thyroid clonotypes expanded beyond 0.001.

The CDR3 runs to 14 residues. Per the germline V gene, CDR1 is LGHNT and CDR2 is FRNRAP. V lost 5 bases, J lost 2 bases, and 5 bases stayed unmatched. TCR beta CDR3 regions were amplified from RNA transcripts. A set of HTBI primers served as the primers for a first-round RT-PCR of the TCR CDR3. TCRdb reprocessed the multiplex PCR reads via MiXCR and lists one record per CDR3 protein. The table lists under 550,000 distinct CDR3 sequences, about 20% of them singletons. V is TRBV12-5 and J is TRBJ1-1; 7 nucleotides line up with TRBD1. The origin of this receptor is a man between 35 and 55 years old with Graves' ophthalmopathy. Sample: blood. CDR3 nucleotide sequence: TGTGCTAGTGGTCGGGGACAGCGTAACACTGAAGCTTTCTTT. Amino acids: CASGRGQRNTEAFF.